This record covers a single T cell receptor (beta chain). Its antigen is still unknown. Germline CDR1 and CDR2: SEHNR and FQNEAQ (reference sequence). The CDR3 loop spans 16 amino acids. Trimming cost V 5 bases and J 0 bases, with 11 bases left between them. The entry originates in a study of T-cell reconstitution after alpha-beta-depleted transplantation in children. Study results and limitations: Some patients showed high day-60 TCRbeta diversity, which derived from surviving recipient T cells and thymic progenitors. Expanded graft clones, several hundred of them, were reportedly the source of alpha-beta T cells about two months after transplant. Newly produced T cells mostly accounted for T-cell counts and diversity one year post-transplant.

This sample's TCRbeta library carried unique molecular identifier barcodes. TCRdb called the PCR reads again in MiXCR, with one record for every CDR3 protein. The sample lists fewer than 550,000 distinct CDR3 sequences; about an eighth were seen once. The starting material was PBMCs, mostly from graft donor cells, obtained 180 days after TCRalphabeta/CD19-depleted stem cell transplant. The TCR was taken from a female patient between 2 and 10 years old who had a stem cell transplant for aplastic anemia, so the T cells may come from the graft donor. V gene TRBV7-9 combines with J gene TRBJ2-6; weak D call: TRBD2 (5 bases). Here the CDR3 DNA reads TGTGCCAGCAGCCCAGGACTGGGCTCTGGGGCCAACGTCCTGACTTTC. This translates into CASSPGLGSGANVLTF.